This TCR beta chain was retrieved from a study of regulatory T cells in long-lasting Graves disease. Construction of the TCR beta libraries employed iRepertoire HTBI primers in conjunction with Arm-PCR of CDR3 regions. MiXCR, run by TCRdb on the multiplex PCR reads, gives a single entry per CDR3 protein. The table shows roughly 700,000 distinct CDR3 sequences, with about 32% occurring only once. The time point here: persistent/refractory GD, antithyroid drugs over 5 years with positive TRAb. The TCR library was made from RNA that had been extracted from PBMCs in TRIzol. This clonotype was detected ten times or more. Germline V gene data show CDR1 as MDHEN and CDR2 as SYDVKM. V was pared by 7 bases and J by 2 bases, with 20 bases between. The CDR3 runs to 16 residues.

Sequenced here: peripheral blood mononuclear cells (PBMCs), sampled when the disease was refractory, from a patient treated with antithyroid drugs. This clonotype was obtained from a female donor with Graves disease. V and J are TRBV28 and TRBJ1-2; possible D gene TRBD1, 6 bases. CDR3 in DNA: TGTGCCAGCACCTCCCGGGGGGCTGGGGCAAACTATGGCTACACCTTC. Translating it yields CASTSRGAGANYGYTF.